This TCR beta chain was captured by sequencing in a study of cytotoxic CD8 clonotypes in ibrutinib-treated CLL. Study background: Responses: around 24 partial, 2 complete; after median around 68 months, around 15 stayed remitted, roughly 12 progressed.

Per the germline V gene, CDR1 is LNHNV and CDR2 is YYDKDF (reference sequence). The CDR3 consists of 14 residues. Trimming left V 0 bases short and J 4 bases short, with 9 bases between. Produced via immunoSEQ multiplex PCR; TCRdb's table is partial and in-frame only. Among fewer than 300,000 clones listed, 65% to 85% were seen once. This clone was recorded only once. The material was PBMCs, obtained at disease progression, from a patient treated with ibrutinib. The V and J genes are TRBV15 and TRBJ1-1; D gene unclear. The TCR sequence derives from a human donor with chronic lymphocytic leukemia. DNA for the CDR3: TGTGCCACCAGCAGAGATGAGGCAGTCACTGAAGCTTTCTTT. Translation gives CATSRDEAVTEAFF. The full variable domain, rest sourced from reference TRBV15 and TRBJ1-1, is DAMVIQNPRYQVTQFGKPVTLSCSQTLNHNVMYWYQQKSSQAPKLLFHYYDKDFNNEADTPDNFQSRRPNTSFCFLDIRSPGLGDTAMYLCATSRDEAVTEAFFGQGTRLTVV.